Shown below are 28 T cell receptor beta chains from a single sample sequenced in a study of Tregs in tolerant kidney transplant recipients (dated by TCRdb to between 2018 and 2021). Libraries came from the immunoSEQ multiplex PCR assay. TCRdb retrieved this table from immuneACCESS and kept in-frame rearrangements only. Not all clones are present; in checked studies, unresolved V genes account for under half, and no reason is known for the remainder. This sample comprises 15,000 to 20,000 clones, about two thirds of them detected only once. The ten largest account for approximately 3% of the sample. No antigen has been identified for these receptors. Sample: Tregs from blood cultured with allogeneic cells. These receptors originate from a human donor in good health.

J is TRBJ2-2 and V is TRBV11-3; TRBD2 agrees at 9 bases. Per the germline V gene, CDR1 is SGHNT and CDR2 is YENEEA. After removal of 7 bases from V and 7 bases from J, the junction contained 13 bases not matched to a gene. This CDR3 region has 16 residues. For the CDR3, the DNA is TGTGCCAGCACCCTAGGGGGTAGCGGGAGCGTCGGGGAGCTGTTTTTT. Translated, it gives CASTLGGSGSVGELFF.

This sequence joins TRBV7-9 and TRBJ2-3; TRBD2 might be the D (7 bases). Trimming stripped 1 base from V and 4 bases from J, with 9 bases between. Germline lookup yields CDR1 SEHNR and CDR2 FQNEAQ (reference sequence). This CDR3 contains 14 residues. The CDR3 coding sequence is TGTGCCAGCAGCTTAGGAGGGGGGGCAGATACGCAGTATTTT. As protein: CASSLGGGADTQYF.

The chain couples TRBV27 to TRBJ2-5; D is unclear. Germline V gives CDR1 MNHEY, CDR2 SMNVEV (reference sequence). Trimming left V 6 bases short and J 0 bases short, with 5 bases between. The CDR3 is made up of 12 amino acids. In DNA, the CDR3 is TGTGCCAGCAGGGGGTACCAAGAGACCCAGTACTTC. This translates into CASRGYQETQYF.

The chain couples TRBV18 to TRBJ2-3; TRBD2 aligns across 12 bases. The CDR3 has 17 residues. The ends lost 1 base at V and 2 bases at J; junction bases unmatched: 4. Germline lookup yields CDR1 KGHSH and CDR2 LQKENI. Here the CDR3 reads CASSPLLAGGPTDTQYF. CDR3 in DNA: TGTGCCAGCTCACCACTGCTAGCGGGGGGGCCCACAGATACGCAGTATTTT.

This sequence joins TRBV7-3 and TRBJ2-3; no definite D call. Germline CDR1 and CDR2: SGHTA and FQGTGA. Trimming cost V 5 bases and J 0 bases, with 12 bases left between them. The CDR3 length is 15 residues. The CDR3 sequence is CASSPMGGSTDTQYF. CDR3 bases: TGTGCCAGCAGCCCCATGGGCGGTAGCACAGATACGCAGTATTTT.

The V and J genes are TRBV5-1 and TRBJ2-1; TRBD2 aligns across 10 bases. Germline values: CDR1 SGHRS, CDR2 YFSETQ. V shed 3 bases and J 5 bases; nucleotides not matched to a gene: 5. This CDR3 is built from 15 residues. CDR3 in DNA: TGCGCCAGCAGCTCTAGCGGGAGAGGACACAATGAGCAGTTCTTC. Amino acids: CASSSSGRGHNEQFF.

The V and J genes are TRBV7-3 and TRBJ2-3, with 9 bases aligning to TRBD2. Germline loops: CDR1 SGHTA, CDR2 FQGTGA. CDR3 length: 14 amino acids. The junction had 0 bases not matched to a gene; V was cut back by 1 base and J by 4 bases. The CDR3 DNA reads TGTGCCAGCAGCTTAAGCGGGGGGGCAGATACGCAGTATTTT. The encoded protein is CASSLSGGADTQYF.

V is TRBV7-9 and J is TRBJ2-7, with D unresolved. Germline CDR1 and CDR2: SEHNR and FQNEAQ (reference sequence). V lost 8 bases and J lost 2, with 13 bases in between. The CDR3 runs to 13 residues. The CDR3 nucleotides are TGTGCCAGCCCGATGACGGAGACCTACGAGCAGTACTTC. This gives the protein CASPMTETYEQYF.

This clone was recorded at least ten times. At one of its ends the junction is not consistent with the germline gene, which may arise from a read error. The chain is built from TRBV27 and TRBJ1-2; a weak D match, TRBD1 (6 bases). This CDR3 region has 15 residues. CDR1 is MNHEY and CDR2 is SMNVEV in the germline V gene (reference sequence). The CDR3 nucleotides are TGTGCCAGCACTTTAAGATGGGGGCCGCACTATGGCTACACCTTC. This sequence encodes CASTLRWGPHYGYTF.

V gene TRBV7-3 combines with J gene TRBJ2-7; D is possibly TRBD2 (6 bases). With 2 bases removed from V and 2 bases from J, the gap between germline ends came to 10 bases. The CDR3 runs 14 residues. Germline CDR1 is SGHTA and CDR2 is FQGTGA. This chain's CDR3 is CASSLVGGAYEQYF. Written as DNA, the CDR3 is TGTGCCAGCAGCTTAGTCGGGGGTGCCTACGAGCAGTACTTC.

The chain is built from TRBV19 and TRBJ1-1, with D maybe TRBD1 (5 bases). The length of the CDR3 is 12 residues. V was pared by 7 bases and J by 4 bases, with 10 bases between. Germline lookup yields CDR1 LNHDA and CDR2 SQIVND (reference sequence). CDR3 in amino acids: CASTWGGTEAFF. The CDR3 DNA reads TGTGCCAGTACCTGGGGGGGCACTGAAGCTTTCTTT.

The count of this clone is one. This chain connects TRBV4-1 to TRBJ1-1; a possible D gene is TRBD1 (5 bases). The CDR3 spans 15 residues. V lost 7 bases and J 4 bases, leaving 19 bases between the germline ends. The germline gives CDR1 MGHRA, CDR2 YSYEKL. The CDR3 is CASKGLRVRSTEAFF. Here the CDR3 DNA reads TGCGCCAGCAAGGGACTGAGAGTCCGCTCCACTGAAGCTTTCTTT.

This clone rates as medium-sized. The DNA for the CDR3 is TGTGCCAGCAGCGCGGATCCAGGGGAGTGGGCTTTCTTT. This gives the protein CASSADPGEWAFF. The rearrangement uses TRBV11-3 and TRBJ1-1; a weak D match, TRBD1 (6 bases). This CDR3 has 13 amino acids. Germline V gene sequence: CDR1 SGHNT, CDR2 YENEEA. V lost 5 bases and J lost 11, with 18 bases in between.

This clone was seen a few times. The V and J genes are TRBV7-2 and TRBJ2-5; 13 nucleotides agree with TRBD2. V lost 3 bases, J lost 5 bases, and 3 bases stayed unmatched. The germline gives CDR1 SGHTA, CDR2 FQGNSA. The CDR3 is 15 residues long. The CDR3 loop reads CASSLGLAGTETQYF. The CDR3 bases are TGTGCCAGCAGCTTGGGACTAGCGGGAACGGAGACCCAGTACTTC.

The V call is TRBV7-2, the J call TRBJ1-4; possibly TRBD1 for D (5 bases). Germline V gene data show CDR1 as SGHTA and CDR2 as FQGNSA. The CDR3 is made up of 18 amino acids. V was shortened by 5 bases and J by 7 bases, with 26 bases between the two germline ends. The CDR3 region is CASSLLPPRGAPGEKLFF. CDR3 DNA: TGTGCCAGCAGCCTTCTCCCTCCTCGCGGGGCGCCGGGTGAAAAACTGTTTTTT.

There are a few counts of this clone. CDR3 amino acids: CSVTTGSGNGYTF. The CDR3 DNA reads as TGCAGCGTGACGACAGGGTCAGGAAATGGCTACACCTTC. The V gene is TRBV29-1, the J gene TRBJ1-2; 7 bases map to TRBD1. Looked up from germline, CDR1 is SQVTM and CDR2 is ANQGSEA. V shed 6 bases, J shed 6 bases, and the junction held 10 bases outside the gene matches. CDR3 size: 13 residues.

This rearrangement joins TRBV6-6 to TRBJ1-1; tentatively, D is TRBD1 (5 bases). Between the trimmed V and J ends, which lost 5 bases and 10 bases, there was a span of 14 bases. CDR3 length: 12 amino acids. Germline CDR1 reads MNHNY; CDR2 reads SVGAGI (reference sequence). The CDR3 DNA follows: TGTGCCAGCAGTCCGGGGACTGTAGCAGCTTTCTTT. It yields the protein CASSPGTVAAFF.

The J gene is TRBJ1-1, the V gene TRBV7-2; the D is unclear. The CDR3 runs 13 residues. The V gene's germline CDR1 is SGHTA and CDR2 FQGNSA. V was cut by 5 bases and J by 1 base, with 8 bases left in between. CDR3 amino acids: CASSPDGNTEAFF. The CDR3 DNA follows: TGTGCCAGCAGCCCCGACGGGAACACTGAAGCTTTCTTT.

The gene calls are TRBV7-9 and TRBJ2-1; 13 bases match TRBD2. The CDR3 has 16 residues. Per germline, CDR1 SEHNR and CDR2 FQNEAQ (reference sequence). J lost 7 bases, V lost 2 bases, and 5 bases had no gene match. CDR3 loop: CASSLMGLAGRNEQFF. The DNA of the CDR3 is TGTGCCAGCAGCTTAATGGGACTAGCGGGAAGAAATGAGCAGTTCTTC.

The J gene is TRBJ1-1, the V gene TRBV9, with D possibly being TRBD1 (5 bases). The germline V gene has CDR1 SGDLS and CDR2 YYNGEE. Trimming shortened V by 0 bases and J by 1 base, and 10 bases separated the two germline ends. The length of the CDR3 is 15 residues. The CDR3 sequence: CASSVDPGKNTEAFF. The CDR3 region has the DNA TGTGCCAGCAGCGTAGATCCAGGGAAGAACACTGAAGCTTTCTTT.

V gene TRBV4-1 combines with J gene TRBJ2-2, with TRBD2 matching 8 bases. The CDR3 loop spans 16 amino acids. The ends lost 4 bases at V and 0 bases at J; junction bases unmatched: 4. CDR1 is MGHRA and CDR2 is YSYEKL in the germline V gene. In nucleotides, the CDR3 is TGCGCCAGCAGCCCCCGTAGCGGGACGAACACCGGGGAGCTGTTTTTT. Its translation is CASSPRSGTNTGELFF.

The rearrangement joins TRBV2 to TRBJ2-5; the match to TRBD1 covers 7 bases. The closer fit of TRBJ2-7 to the DNA end suggests the J call may be wrong. This CDR3 region has 12 residues. Germline V CDR1 and CDR2: SNHLY, FYNNEI. CDR3 DNA sequence: TGTGCCAGCAGAGAGGGACAGTACGAGCAGTACTTC. Translation gives CASREGQYEQYF.

Here the CDR3 DNA reads TGTGCCAGCAGCCTAGGGACTAGCCCGAGCTCCTACAATGAGCAGTTCTTC. As protein: CASSLGTSPSSYNEQFF. The chain recombines TRBV11-3 with TRBJ2-1; 9 nucleotides align to TRBD2. This CDR3 is built from 17 residues. Germline V CDR1 and CDR2: SGHNT, YENEEA. V shed 5 bases, J shed 0 bases, and the junction held 8 bases outside the gene matches.

The genes are TRBV6-5 and TRBJ2-7, with 8 bases matching TRBD2. The length of the CDR3 is 15 residues. Germline values: CDR1 MNHEY, CDR2 SVGAGI. Unmatched junction bases numbered 12, after V lost 6 bases and J lost 5 bases. CDR3 region: CASSQVRGATNEQYF. DNA for the CDR3: TGTGCCAGCAGCCAAGTGCGGGGGGCGACGAACGAGCAGTACTTC.

J is TRBJ1-1 and V is TRBV6-5; D remains unclear. V was clipped by 0 bases and J by 3 bases, with 2 bases between them. Per the germline V gene, CDR1 is MNHEY and CDR2 is SVGAGI. The CDR3 sequence is 12 residues long. Written as DNA, the CDR3 is TGTGCCAGCAGTTACTCTTACACTGAAGCTTTCTTT. Translated: CASSYSYTEAFF.

This clone turned up a few times. The chain has TRBV7-9 and TRBJ2-7; D is perhaps TRBD1 or TRBD2 (5 bases each). The CDR3 is 14 residues long. Germline assignment: CDR1 SEHNR and CDR2 FQNEAQ (reference sequence). Trimming left V 5 bases short and J 4 bases short, with 15 bases between. The CDR3 loop is CASSPTVEGYEQYF. The CDR3 coding sequence is TGTGCCAGCAGCCCCACCGTTGAGGGGTACGAGCAGTACTTC.

The gene calls are TRBV18 and TRBJ2-3; D ambiguous. CDR1 KGHSH and CDR2 LQKENI come from the germline V gene. V was trimmed by 2 bases and J by 2 bases, leaving 8 bases between them. The CDR3 spans 14 residues. The DNA for the CDR3 is TGTGCCAGCTCACCAGGATTAACCACAGATACGCAGTATTTT. Its protein product is CASSPGLTTDTQYF. The variable domain in full, completed from reference TRBV18 and TRBJ2-3, reads NAGVMQNPRHLVRRRGQEARLRCSPMKGHSHVYWYRQLPEEGLKFMVYLQKENIIDESGMPKERFSAEFPKEGPSILRIQQVVRGDSAAYFCASSPGLTTDTQYFGPGTRLTVL.

This clone was counted only a few times. The rearrangement joins TRBV7-3 to TRBJ2-1, with no clear D. This CDR3 has 14 residues. The V end was cut by 5 bases, the J end by 4 bases, with 12 bases between. The V gene's germline CDR1 is SGHTA and CDR2 FQGTGA. The CDR3 nucleotides are TGTGCCAGCAGCAAATCGGACGGGTACAATGAGCAGTTCTTC. Its protein is CASSKSDGYNEQFF.